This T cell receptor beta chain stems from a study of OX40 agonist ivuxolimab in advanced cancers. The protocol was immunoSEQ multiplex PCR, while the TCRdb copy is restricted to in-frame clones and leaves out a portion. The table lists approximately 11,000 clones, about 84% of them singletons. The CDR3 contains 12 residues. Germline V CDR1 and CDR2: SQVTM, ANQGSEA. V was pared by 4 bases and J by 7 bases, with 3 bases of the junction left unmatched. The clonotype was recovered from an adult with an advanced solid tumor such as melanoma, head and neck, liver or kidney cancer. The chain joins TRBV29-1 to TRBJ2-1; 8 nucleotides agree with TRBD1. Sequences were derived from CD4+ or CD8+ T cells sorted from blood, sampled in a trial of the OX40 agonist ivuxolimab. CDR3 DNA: TGCAGCGTTGCAACAGGGGGGAATGAGCAGTTCTTC. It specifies CSVATGGNEQFF.